This note documents a single TCR beta chain sequence. Its antigen is as yet unknown. This entry belongs to a study of Graves' ophthalmopathy and Graves' hyperthyroidism. Study outcomes and limitations: Blood samples also showed most expanded thyroid clonotypes exceeding 0.001 frequency.

Amplification targeted the TCR beta CDR3 regions, with RNA transcripts as the source material. The workflow started with a first-round RT-PCR run with HTBI primers and then moved on to a second-round multiplex PCR. TCRdb ran MiXCR on the multiplex PCR reads and lists one entry per CDR3 protein. The sample lists just over 600,000 distinct CDR3 sequences, around a fifth occurring once. By definition, stable hyperthyroidism involved no ophthalmopathy within 18 months of follow-up. Trimming removed 4 bases at V and 2 bases at J, with 12 bases between. CDR3 length: 14 residues. CDR1 is SGHRS and CDR2 is YFSETQ in the germline V gene.

Sequences were obtained from peripheral blood. The receptor's source is a woman between 18 and 30 years old with stable Graves' hyperthyroidism. Some clones in this sample may be carry-over from other donors' samples. The chain employs TRBV5-1 and TRBJ1-2; tentative D call: TRBD1 (6 bases). In nucleotides, the CDR3 is TGCGCCAGCAGCGGGGGACACACAAACTATGGCTACACCTTC. Encoded protein: CASSGGHTNYGYTF.